The clone carrying this T cell receptor beta chain showed up just once. Under the authors' procedure: Estimation of nucleated cell counts relied on the amplification of reference gene primers. Assay: immunoSEQ multiplex PCR; the TCRdb copy retains only in-frame clones and omits some. V and J calls and clone size come straight from that table; D and trimming were deduced from the DNA. Here the sample spans 130,000 to 150,000 clones, around 91% being singletons. The length of the CDR3 is 16 residues. Germline V CDR1 and CDR2: SGHTA, FQGNSA. V shed 4 bases, J shed 5 bases, and the junction held 8 bases outside the gene matches. This sample is part of a study of blood T cell repertoires in COVID-19. Study-wide context: Collection of acute and convalescent COVID-19 samples took place in the United States, Italy and Spain. From T cells, B-cell-depleted T cells, or PBMCs came the material, which was cDNA or gDNA.

The sample consisted of peripheral blood. This chain joins TRBV7-2 and TRBJ2-7, with 13 bases matching TRBD2. This receptor was taken from a man between 18 and 35 years old with COVID-19, enrolled during active disease. CDR3 loop: CASSWGLAGRYDEQYF. As DNA, the CDR3 is TGTGCCAGCAGCTGGGGACTAGCGGGGCGTTATGACGAGCAGTACTTC.